Described below is a single TCR beta chain sequence and its context. What it binds is unknown. A read error may account for a junction end that differs from germline. The CDR3 spans 15 residues. CDR1 SNHLY and CDR2 FYNNEI come from the germline V gene. Whenever a sample was processed, at least 6.5 million PBMCs were isolated. Per individual sample, total RNA of at least 6 micrograms was extracted. A second about 7 to 11 cycle PCR used barcoded and J-beta primers. TCRdb called the 5' RACE reads again in MiXCR, with one record for every CDR3 protein. The table records around 1.7 million distinct CDR3 sequences, approximately 30% of them present only once. The data are from a study of blood T cells in healthy people across ages. Overall study context: Template switching picked up about one barcoded beta molecule for each two T cells.

Regarding the study as a whole: A greater number of naive CD4+ cells and higher diversity distinguished long-lived donors from aged donors.

Sequencing was carried out using blood. The TCR was taken from a woman under 40 in good health. The chain couples TRBV2 to TRBJ2-1; 10 nucleotides align to TRBD2. The CDR3 DNA reads TGTGCCTGCAGTGTGTTAGCGGGGGGAACCAATGAGCAGTTCTTC. Translating gives CACSVLAGGTNEQFF.